What follows describes a single T cell receptor beta chain. The source of the sample is a study of OX40 agonist ivuxolimab in advanced cancers. Study information: Patients received ivuxolimab, an intravenous treatment, every 2 weeks at 0.01 to 10 mg/kg.

The V and J ends lost 3 bases and 3 bases, in that order; junction bases with no gene match: 2. Germline loops: CDR1 LNHDA, CDR2 SQIVND (reference sequence). The CDR3 sequence is 14 residues long. Repertoires were generated with immunoSEQ multiplex PCR, while TCRdb's copy carries only in-frame clones and drops some. The sample shows under 75,000 clones, 80% to 95% of them seen only once. The sequencing here drew on CD4+ or CD8+ T cells sorted from blood, taken in a trial of the OX40 agonist ivuxolimab. V and J are TRBV19 and TRBJ1-2; 9 bases line up with TRBD1. The TCR originated in an adult with an advanced solid tumor such as melanoma, head and neck, liver or kidney cancer. CDR3 nucleotide sequence: TGTGCCAGTAGTATGGGACAGGGTCACTATGGCTACACCTTC. It encodes CASSMGQGHYGYTF.